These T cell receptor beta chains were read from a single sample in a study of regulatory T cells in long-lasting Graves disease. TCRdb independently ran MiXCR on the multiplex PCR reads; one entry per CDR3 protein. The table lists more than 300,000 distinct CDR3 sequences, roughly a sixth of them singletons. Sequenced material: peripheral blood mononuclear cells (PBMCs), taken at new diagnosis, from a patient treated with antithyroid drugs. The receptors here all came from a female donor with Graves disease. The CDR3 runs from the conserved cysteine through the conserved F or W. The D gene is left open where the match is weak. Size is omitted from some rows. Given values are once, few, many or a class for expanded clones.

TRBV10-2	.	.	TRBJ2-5	CASSVVPGGETQYF	TGCGCCAGCAGTGTAGTTCCGGGCGGGGAGACCCAGTACTTC
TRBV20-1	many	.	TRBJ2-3	CSARDRVSSDTQYF	TGCAGTGCTAGAGATCGGGTTAGCTCAGATACGCAGTATTTT
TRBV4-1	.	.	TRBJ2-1	CASSRGENEQFF	TGCGCCAGCAGCCGAGGGGAGAATGAGCAGTTCTTC
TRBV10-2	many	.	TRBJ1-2	CASSVRGRCDYGYTF	TGCGCCAGCAGTGTAAGGGGGAGGTGCGACTATGGCTACACCTTC
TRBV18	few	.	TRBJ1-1	CASSQRGGLNTEAFF	TGTGCCAGCTCTCAGAGGGGGGGTCTGAACACTGAAGCTTTCTTT
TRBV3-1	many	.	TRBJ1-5	CASSQDEGGGNQPQHF	TGTGCCAGCAGCCAAGATGAGGGAGGAGGCAATCAGCCCCAGCATTTT
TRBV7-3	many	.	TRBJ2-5	CASGQRGGETQYF	TGTGCCAGCGGCCAACGGGGCGGGGAGACCCAGTACTTC
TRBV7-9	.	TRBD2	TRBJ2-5	CASSFGLAGGETQYF	TGTGCCAGCAGCTTCGGACTAGCGGGAGGAGAGACCCAGTACTTC
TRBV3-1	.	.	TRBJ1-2	CASSQEPLQGSYGYTF	TGTGCCAGCAGCCAAGAACCTCTACAAGGGTCCTATGGCTACACCTTC
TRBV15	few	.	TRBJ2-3	CATSLDSDGTDTQYF	TGTGCCACCAGCCTAGACTCTGACGGGACAGATACGCAGTATTTT
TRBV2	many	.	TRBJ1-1	CASNIQGVTEAFF	TGTGCCAGCAACATACAGGGCGTCACTGAAGCTTTCTTT
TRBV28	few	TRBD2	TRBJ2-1	CASSSPQSGRGNEQFF	TGTGCCAGCAGCTCCCCCCAAAGCGGGAGAGGCAATGAGCAGTTCTTC
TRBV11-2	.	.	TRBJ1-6	CASSPTSGGSPLHF	TGTGCCAGCAGCCCTACCTCGGGAGGATCACCCCTCCACTTT
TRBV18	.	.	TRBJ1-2	CASSPNRQDLGYTF	TGTGCCAGCTCACCAAACCGACAGGATTTGGGCTACACCTTC
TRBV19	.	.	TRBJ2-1	CASSIGGKTHEQFF	TGTGCCAGTAGTATAGGCGGTAAAACCCATGAGCAGTTCTTC
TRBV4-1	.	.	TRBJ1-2	CASSQDRRVYGYTF	TGCGCCAGCAGCCAAGATCGGCGGGTATATGGCTACACCTTC
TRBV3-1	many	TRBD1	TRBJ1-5	CASSQRQGSNQPQHF	TGTGCCAGCAGCCAGAGACAGGGTAGCAATCAGCCCCAGCATTTT
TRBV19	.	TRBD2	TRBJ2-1	CASSVDRTRRGYNEQFF	TGTGCCAGTAGTGTAGATCGGACTAGGAGGGGCTACAATGAGCAGTTCTTC
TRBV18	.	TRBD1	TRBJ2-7	CASSPYRQGVYEQYF	TGTGCCAGCTCACCTTATAGACAGGGTGTGTACGAGCAGTACTTC
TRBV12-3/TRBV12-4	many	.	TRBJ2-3	CASSLAPGTGTDTQYF	TGTGCCAGCAGTTTAGCGCCAGGGACGGGCACAGATACGCAGTATTTT